The clone carrying this T cell receptor (beta chain) was seen once. The sample belongs to a study of blood T cell repertoires in COVID-19. On the study more broadly: There were acute and convalescent COVID-19 samples, and they came from the United States, Italy and Spain. The cDNA or gDNA used as material had been derived from T cells, B-cell-depleted T cells, or PBMCs.

Original analysis: By means of reference gene primer amplification, nucleated cell counts were estimated. Assay: immunoSEQ multiplex PCR; the TCRdb copy retains only in-frame clones and omits some. Clone size and V and J calls were adopted from that table, with D and trimming inferred from the DNA. The sample yields hundreds of thousands of clones, approximately 90% seen once. The TCR comes from a woman aged 18-35 years with acute or convalescent COVID-19. Input material: peripheral blood.

CDR3 residues: CASSQGTTGNTIYF. The CDR3 coding sequence is TGTGCCAGCAGTCAAGGGACAACTGGAAACACCATATATTTT. The chain joins TRBV9 to TRBJ1-3; D may be TRBD1 (6 bases). This CDR3 region has 14 residues. Trimming took off 5 bases at V and 2 bases at J, with 11 bases between the two ends. CDR1 and CDR2 (germline): SGDLS, YYNGEE.